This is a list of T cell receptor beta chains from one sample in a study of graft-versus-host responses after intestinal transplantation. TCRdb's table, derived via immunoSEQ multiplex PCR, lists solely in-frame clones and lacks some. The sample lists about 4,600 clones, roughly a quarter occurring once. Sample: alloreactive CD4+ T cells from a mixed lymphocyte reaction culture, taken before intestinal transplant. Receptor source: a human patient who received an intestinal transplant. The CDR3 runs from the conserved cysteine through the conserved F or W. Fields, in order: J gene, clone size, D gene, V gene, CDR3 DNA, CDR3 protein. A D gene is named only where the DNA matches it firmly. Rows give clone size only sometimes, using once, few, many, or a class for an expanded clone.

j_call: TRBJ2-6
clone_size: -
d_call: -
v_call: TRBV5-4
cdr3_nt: TGTGCCAGCAGCCCAAGGGGTCCTTCTGGGGCCAACGTCCTGACTTTC
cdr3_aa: CASSPRGPSGANVLTF

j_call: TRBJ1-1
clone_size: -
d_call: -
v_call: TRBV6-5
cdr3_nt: TGTGCCAGCAGTTATAAGTTGAGGGCAGACACTGAAGCTTTCTTT
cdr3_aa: CASSYKLRADTEAFF

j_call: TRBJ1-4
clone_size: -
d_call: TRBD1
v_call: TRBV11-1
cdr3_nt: TGTGCCAGCAGCTTGGGAGGGGGCGCTCGCGAAAAACTGTTTTTT
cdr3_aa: CASSLGGGAREKLFF

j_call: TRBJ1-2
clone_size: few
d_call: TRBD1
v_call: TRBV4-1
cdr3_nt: TGCGCCAGCAGCCAGCCGGGACAGGGGTGGGTTGGCTACACCTTC
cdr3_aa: CASSQPGQGWVGYTF

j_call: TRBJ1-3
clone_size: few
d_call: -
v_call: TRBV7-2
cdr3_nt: TGTGCCAGCAGCTTAGTCGCAGGGTCTGGAAACACCATATATTTT
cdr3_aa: CASSLVAGSGNTIYF

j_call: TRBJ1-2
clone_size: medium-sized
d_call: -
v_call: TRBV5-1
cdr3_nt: TGCGCCAGCAGCTTGCCAGGGTATGGCTACACCTTC
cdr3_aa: CASSLPGYGYTF

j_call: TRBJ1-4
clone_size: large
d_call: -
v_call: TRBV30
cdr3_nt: TGTGCCTGGAGGACAGCCGGAACTAATGAAAAACTGTTTTTT
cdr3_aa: CAWRTAGTNEKLFF

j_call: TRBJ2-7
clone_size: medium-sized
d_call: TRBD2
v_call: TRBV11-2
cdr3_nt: TGTGCCAGCAGCTTAGGTTCCAGCGGGAGGTACTACGAGCAGTACTTC
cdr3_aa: CASSLGSSGRYYEQYF

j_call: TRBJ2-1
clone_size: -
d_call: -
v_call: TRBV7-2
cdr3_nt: TGTGCCAGCAGCTTAGCGCATTTGGGGTCGGGTGAGCAGTTCTTC
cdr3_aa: CASSLAHLGSGEQFF

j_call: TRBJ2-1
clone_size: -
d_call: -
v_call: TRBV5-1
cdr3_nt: TGCGCCAGCAGCTTGGGCCCCTTCAATGAGCAGTTCTTC
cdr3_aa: CASSLGPFNEQFF

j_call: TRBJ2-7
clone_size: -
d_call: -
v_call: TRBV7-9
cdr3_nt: TGTGCCAGCAGCTTTGGGGGGAACCCTTACGAGCAGTACTTC
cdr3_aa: CASSFGGNPYEQYF

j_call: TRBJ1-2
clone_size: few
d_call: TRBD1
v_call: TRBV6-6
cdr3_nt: TGTGCCAGCAGTGCACCGGGACAGGAGATTGGCTACACCTTC
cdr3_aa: CASSAPGQEIGYTF

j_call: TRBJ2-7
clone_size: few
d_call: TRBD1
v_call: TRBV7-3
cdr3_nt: TGTGCCAGCAGCCCCGGGACAGGGAGGAACGAGCAGTACTTC
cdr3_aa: CASSPGTGRNEQYF

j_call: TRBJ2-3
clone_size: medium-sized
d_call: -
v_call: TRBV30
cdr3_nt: TGTGCCTGGAGTCATAGGGATACGCAGTATTTT
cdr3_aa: CAWSHRDTQYF

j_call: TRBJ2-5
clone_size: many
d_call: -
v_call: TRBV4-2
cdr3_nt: TGTGCCAGCAGCCAAGAGCCGAGGGGGGGCCGGGAGACCCAGTACTTC
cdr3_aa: CASSQEPRGGRETQYF